These 20 T cell receptor beta chains originate from one sample sequenced in a study of tissue T cells after allogeneic stem cell transplantation (dated by TCRdb to between 2020 and 2023). The sample's time point label is to be understood as: mouse harvest day 14 after allogeneic transplant. Each mouse graft consisted of 10^7 T-cell-depleted bone marrow cells plus 10^6 splenic CD5+ T cells and was given by tail vein injection. Library preparation employed the immunoSEQ multiplex PCR assay. As stored in TCRdb, this immuneACCESS dataset retains in-frame rearrangements with V and J assigned. A fraction of the clones does not appear; measured against another copy, unresolved V genes explain less than half of the discrepancy, and the remainder lacks a known reason. In this sample the table shows 4,500 to 5,500 clones, less than 55% of which occur a single time. The ten largest account for 16% of the sample.

The sample was gut tissue. The origin of the receptors is a female BALB/c mouse given C57BL/6 T cells with graft-versus-host disease after an allogeneic hematopoietic cell transplant.

This clone is categorized as large. Gene and germline names: mouse. This CDR3 is CASSTGGFAEQFF. The covered CDR3 bases are TGTGCCAGCAGCACCGGGGGTTTTGCTGAGCAGTTC. The V call is TRBV3, the J call TRBJ2-1; D possibly matches TRBD1 or TRBD2 (5 bases each). The read comes to an end 1 residue before the CDR3 does, leaving the germline J gene to fill in the end. The CDR3 is made up of 13 amino acids. Trimming pared 5 bases from V and 6 bases from J, leaving 11 bases between. Germline loops: CDR1 SNHLY, CDR2 FYNGKV (reference sequence).

Note on this clone: Genes and germline come from the mouse. The read is 1 residue too short to cover the CDR3 end, so that end is filled in from the germline J gene. The chain is built from TRBV16 and TRBJ2-3; TRBD1 matches at 9 bases. CDR1 and CDR2 from the germline V gene are SGHSA and FRNQAP. The CDR3 loop spans 14 amino acids. Unmatched junction bases numbered 4, after V lost 2 bases and J lost 7 bases. The CDR3 is CASSLPGTGKTLYF. The sequenced CDR3 bases are TGTGCAAGCAGCTTACCCGGGACAGGGAAAACGCTGTAT.

This clone was counted a few times. The gene names given are mouse names. The read gets to within 1 residue of the CDR3 end, and the germline J gene fills in the rest. The V call is TRBV26, the J call TRBJ1-6, with TRBD1 identical over 7 bases. TRBJ1-6 is an ORF for which the function is uncertain. The CDR3 consists of 14 residues. CDR1 and CDR2 from the germline V gene are KGHPV and FQNQEV (reference sequence). The V and J ends lost 6 bases and 2 bases, in that order; junction bases with no gene match: 1. The covered CDR3 bases are TGTGCCAGCAGCCAGGGGGCCTATAATTCGCCCCTCTAC. Encoded protein: CASSQGAYNSPLY. The whole CDR3 reads CASSQGAYNSPLYF.

A remark on this clone: Mouse names are used for the genes. The CDR3 end is not reached by the read, which stops 1 residue before it; the germline J gene fills it in. The chain has TRBV24 and TRBJ1-4; perhaps TRBD1 as D (6 bases). V was trimmed by 3 bases and J by 5 bases, leaving 10 bases between them. Germline CDR1 KGHTA, CDR2 FRNEEI. This CDR3 comprises 14 residues. The CDR3 region is CASSLRTGNERLFF. CDR3 DNA (partial): TGTGCCAGCAGTCTTAGAACAGGGAACGAAAGATTATTT.

Remarks on this clone: Here the gene names and germline are mouse. CDR3 sequence reads: CASSPGTGVNYAEQFF. Partial CDR3 DNA: TGTGCCAGCTCTCCCGGGACTGGGGTTAACTATGCTGAGCAGTTC. This chain joins TRBV12-2 and TRBJ2-1; 10 positions match TRBD2. The read ends 1 residue early relative to the CDR3; the germline J gene fills the gap. The CDR3 spans 16 residues. V shed 2 bases and J 0 bases; nucleotides not matched to a gene: 3. Per germline, CDR1 SGHLS and CDR2 HYDKME.

This clone has more than one count but fewer than ten. Genes here carry mouse names. The read falls 1 residue short of the CDR3 end, and the missing part is taken from the germline J gene. The chain combines TRBV13-3 with TRBJ2-4, with no clear D. Between the trimmed V and J ends, which lost 6 bases and 1 base, there was a span of 9 bases. This CDR3 has 13 residues. Germline V gene lookup returns CDR1 NNHDY and CDR2 SYVADS. The CDR3 here is CASKEWGQNTLYF. The sequenced CDR3 bases are TGTGCCAGCAAGGAGTGGGGTCAAAACACCTTGTAC. Complete variable domain (other parts from reference TRBV13-3 and TRBJ2-4): EAAVTQSPRSKVAVTGGKVTLSCHQTNNHDYMYWYRQDTGHGLRLIHYSYVADSTEKGDIPDGYKASRPSQENFSLILELASLSQTAVYFCASKEWGQNTLYFGAGTRLSVL.

With regard to this clone: Gene labels here are mouse ones. The CDR3 extends 1 residue past the end of the read, so its final part is completed from the germline J gene. V is TRBV26 and J is TRBJ2-7, with a tentative D call TRBD1 (7 bases). Trimming took off 0 bases at V and 4 bases at J, with 13 bases between the two ends. CDR3 length equals 15 residues. Looked up from germline, CDR1 is KGHPV and CDR2 is FQNQEV (reference sequence). The CDR3 DNA, read in part, is TGTGCCAGCAGTCTGTCGAAGGCAGGGGGGTATGAACAGTAC. Protein sequence: CASSLSKAGGYEQY. Given in full, the CDR3 is CASSLSKAGGYEQYF. Supplemented by reference TRBV26 and TRBJ2-7, the full variable domain reads NSKVIQTPRYLVKGQGQKAKMRCIPEKGHPVVFWYQQNKNNEFKFLINFQNQEVLQQIDMTEKRFSAECPSNSPCSLEIQSSEAGDSALYLCASSLSKAGGYEQYFGPGTRLTVL.

Concerning this clone itself: These gene names are mouse names. The read falls 1 residue short of the CDR3 end, and the missing part is taken from the germline J gene. V usage is TRBV29 and J usage is TRBJ1-5; 9 bases align to TRBD1. This CDR3 comprises 15 residues. Unmatched junction bases numbered 5, after V lost 5 bases and J lost 3 bases. Germline CDR1 reads MSHET; CDR2 reads SYDVDS. CDR3 protein: CASSRQGGSNQAPLF. CDR3 DNA (partial): TGTGCTAGCAGTCGACAGGGGGGGAGCAACCAGGCTCCGCTT.

A note on this clone: Any gene name here is a mouse gene name. The CDR3 end falls 1 residue outside the read, so it is completed with the germline J gene. The genes are TRBV26 and TRBJ1-1; D is undetermined. This CDR3 comprises 12 residues. Per germline, CDR1 KGHPV and CDR2 FQNQEV (reference sequence). Trimming took off 5 bases at V and 1 base at J, with 5 bases between the two ends. The CDR3 reads CASSTGNTEVFF. The DNA read from the CDR3 is TGTGCCAGCAGTACGGGAAACACAGAAGTCTTC.

Details on this clone: Mouse names are used for the genes. The sequenced fragment ends 1 residue before the CDR3 boundary, so the rest is inferred from the germline J gene. This rearrangement joins TRBV5 to TRBJ1-5; maybe TRBD1 (6 bases). The germline CDR1 and CDR2 sequences are LGHNA and YNLKQL (reference sequence). Trimming took off 5 bases at V and 7 bases at J, with 15 bases between the two ends. This CDR3 is built from 14 residues. The CDR3 loop reads CASSIQGGGQAPLF. The part of the CDR3 DNA that was read is TGTGCCAGCAGCATACAGGGCGGAGGGCAGGCTCCGCTT.

As for this clone: Gene names and germline match the mouse. Read sequence stops 1 residue before the CDR3 end, and the germline J gene provides the missing end. J is TRBJ2-7 and V is TRBV5; 7 bases are shared with TRBD2. Germline trimming cut 2 bases from V and 2 bases from J; bases unmatched to any gene: 0. This CDR3 has 13 amino acids. Looked up from germline, CDR1 is LGHNA and CDR2 is YNLKQL (reference sequence). CDR3 sequence: CASSQWGAYEQYF. The CDR3 bases that were read are TGTGCCAGCAGCCAATGGGGGGCCTATGAACAGTAC.

Turning to this clone: Gene names and germline match the mouse. The read terminates 1 residue before the CDR3 end, so the remaining end is supplied by the germline J gene. The rearrangement links TRBV16 to TRBJ2-1; perhaps TRBD1 as D (5 bases). The CDR3 spans 13 residues. The ends were cut back, 5 bases at V and 4 bases at J, with 9 bases in the middle. Germline V lookup: CDR1 SGHSA, CDR2 FRNQAP. This chain's CDR3 is CASSLDMYAEQFF. The covered CDR3 bases are TGTGCAAGCAGCCTGGACATGTATGCTGAGCAGTTC.

Comment on this clone: The gene symbols are mouse symbols. The CDR3 extends 1 residue past the end of the read, so its final part is completed from the germline J gene. The genes are TRBV24 and TRBJ2-7, with TRBD2 matching 8 bases. This CDR3 spans 12 amino acids. V lost 8 bases, J lost 7 bases, and 7 bases stayed unmatched. Germline assignment: CDR1 KGHTA and CDR2 FRNEEI. The CDR3 here is CASPWGAREQYF. Incomplete CDR3 DNA: TGTGCCAGCCCCTGGGGGGCGAGGGAACAGTAC.

Comment on this clone: The gene symbols are mouse symbols. Read data end 1 residue before the CDR3 end; the end is taken from the germline J gene. This chain links TRBV12-1 with TRBJ2-3, with TRBD2 matching 8 bases. The V segment lost 5 bases and the J segment 6 bases; nucleotides outside the gene matches: 6. The germline V gene encodes CDR1 SGHSN and CDR2 HYEKVE. There are 13 residues in the CDR3. The covered CDR3 bases are TGTGCCAGCTTTCGTACTGGGGGCGAAACGCTGTAT. As protein: CASFRTGGETLY. The entire CDR3 protein is CASFRTGGETLYF.

This clone was observed a handful of times. Gene names refer to mouse genes. From the germline J gene comes the end of the CDR3, since the read stops 1 residue before it. This rearrangement joins TRBV23 to TRBJ1-1. Germline V gene data show CDR1 as KGHTA and CDR2 as FQNQQP. The CDR3 covers 15 residues. The CDR3 reads CSSSQLGGGGTEVFF. The part of the CDR3 DNA that was read is TGCTCCAGCAGTCAATTGGGGGGCGGGGGCACAGAAGTCTTC.

This clone is a singleton in its sample. Gene names refer to mouse genes. CDR3 bases read: TGTGCCAGCAGTCGGGGGAGCCAAGACACCCAGTAC. It yields the protein CASSRGSQDTQY. The whole CDR3 sequence reads CASSRGSQDTQYF. The chain recombines TRBV26 with TRBJ2-5, with D perhaps matching TRBD1 or TRBD2 (5 bases each). The sequence runs out 1 residue before the end of the CDR3; the remainder is reconstructed from the germline J gene. The V gene's germline CDR1 is KGHPV and CDR2 FQNQEV (reference sequence). This CDR3 has 13 amino acids. V was cut by 4 bases and J by 2 bases, with 7 bases left in between.

Details on this clone: Each gene name is a mouse one. The read comes to an end 1 residue before the CDR3 does, leaving the germline J gene to fill in the end. The chain is built from TRBV26 and TRBJ2-1; 9 bases are shared with TRBD1. V lost 6 bases, J lost 0 bases, and 6 bases stayed unmatched. CDR1 is KGHPV and CDR2 is FQNQEV in the germline V gene (reference sequence). The CDR3 runs 16 residues. CDR3 DNA, as far as it was read: TGTGCCAGCAGACCGGGACAGGGTTATAACTATGCTGAGCAGTTC. As protein: CASRPGQGYNYAEQF. The CDR3 in its entirety is CASRPGQGYNYAEQFF.

Points on this clone: Mouse germline and gene names are used. The sequence runs out 1 residue before the end of the CDR3; the remainder is reconstructed from the germline J gene. The rearrangement joins TRBV24 to TRBJ2-4, with a tentative D call TRBD2 (6 bases). The CDR3 is 15 residues long. Per the germline V gene, CDR1 is KGHTA and CDR2 is FRNEEI. V was trimmed by 3 bases and J by 0 bases, leaving 10 bases between them. The CDR3 bases that were read are TGTGCCAGCAGTCTTCTGGGGACCAGTCAAAACACCTTGTAC. It codes for CASSLLGTSQNTLY. The full-length CDR3 reads as CASSLLGTSQNTLYF.

To note about this clone: The genes are named according to mouse. The read stops 1 residue short of the end of the CDR3; the missing end is completed from the germline J gene. The V gene is TRBV26, the J gene TRBJ2-3; a possible D gene is TRBD1 (6 bases). V was trimmed by 4 bases and J by 1 base, leaving 15 bases between them. Germline-derived CDR1 and CDR2 are KGHPV and FQNQEV (reference sequence). The CDR3 spans 16 residues. The CDR3 loop is CASSPRARGGAETLYF. The sequenced part of the CDR3 DNA is TGTGCCAGCAGTCCCCGGGCCAGGGGTGGTGCAGAAACGCTGTAT.

About this clone: The gene names here belong to mouse. The CDR3 is cut off 1 residue early in the read; its end comes from the germline J gene. The chain joins TRBV12-2 to TRBJ1-6, with D hard to call. TRBJ1-6 is an open reading frame whose function is uncertain. Germline V gene data show CDR1 as SGHLS and CDR2 as HYDKME. The CDR3 loop spans 12 amino acids. Trimming shortened V by 0 bases and J by 7 bases, and 3 bases separated the two germline ends. CDR3 protein: CASSLDNSPLYF. Partial CDR3 DNA: TGTGCCAGCTCTCTCGACAATTCGCCCCTCTAC.